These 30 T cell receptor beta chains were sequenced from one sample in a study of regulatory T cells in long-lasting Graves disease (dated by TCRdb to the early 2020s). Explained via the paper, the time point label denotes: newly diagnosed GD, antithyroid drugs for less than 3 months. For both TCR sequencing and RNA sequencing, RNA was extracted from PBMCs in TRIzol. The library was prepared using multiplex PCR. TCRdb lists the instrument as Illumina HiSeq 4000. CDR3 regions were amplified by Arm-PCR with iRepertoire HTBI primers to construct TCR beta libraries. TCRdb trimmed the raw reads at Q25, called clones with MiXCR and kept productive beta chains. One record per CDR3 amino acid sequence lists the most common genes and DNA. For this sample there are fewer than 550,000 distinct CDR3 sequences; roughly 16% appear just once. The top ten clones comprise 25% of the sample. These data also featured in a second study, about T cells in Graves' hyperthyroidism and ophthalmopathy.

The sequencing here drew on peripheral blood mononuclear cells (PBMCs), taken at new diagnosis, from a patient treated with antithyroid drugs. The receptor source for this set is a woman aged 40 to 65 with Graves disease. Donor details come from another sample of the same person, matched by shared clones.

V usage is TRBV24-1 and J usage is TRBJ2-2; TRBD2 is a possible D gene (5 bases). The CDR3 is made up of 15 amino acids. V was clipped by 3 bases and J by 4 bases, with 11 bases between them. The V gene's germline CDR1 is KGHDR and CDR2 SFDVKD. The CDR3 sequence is CATSDPGSTTGELFF. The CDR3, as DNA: TGTGCCACCAGTGATCCGGGATCCACCACCGGGGAGCTGTTTTTT.

This CDR3 reads CSVLGGNGYTF. The CDR3 DNA is TGCAGCGTACTTGGGGGAAATGGCTACACCTTC. V usage is TRBV29-1 and J usage is TRBJ1-2; weak D call: TRBD1 (5 bases). V was trimmed by 6 bases and J by 6 bases, leaving 11 bases between them. CDR1 is SQVTM, CDR2 ANQGSEA, per germline. The CDR3 is 11 residues long. The full variable domain, completed using reference TRBV29-1 and TRBJ1-2, is SAVISQKPSRDICQRGTSLTIQCQVDSQVTMMFWYRQQPGQSLTLIATANQGSEATYESGFVIDKFPISRPNLTFSTLTVSNMSPEDSSIYLCSVLGGNGYTFGSGTRLTVV.

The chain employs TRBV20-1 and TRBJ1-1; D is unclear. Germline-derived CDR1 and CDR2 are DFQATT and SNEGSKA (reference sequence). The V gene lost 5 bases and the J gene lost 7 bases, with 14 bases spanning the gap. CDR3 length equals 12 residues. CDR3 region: CSAPRGWGEAFF. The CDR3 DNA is TGCAGTGCTCCTAGAGGGTGGGGTGAAGCTTTCTTT.

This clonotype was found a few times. The CDR3 DNA reads TGCGCCAGCAGTCTCCGTGGGACTTTGGAGCAGTTCTTC. It codes for CASSLRGTLEQFF. The chain combines TRBV4-1 with TRBJ2-1, with D maybe TRBD2 (6 bases). V shed 6 bases and J shed 10 bases, with 16 bases lying between them. The CDR3 is 13 residues long. From germline, CDR1 is MGHRA and CDR2 YSYEKL.

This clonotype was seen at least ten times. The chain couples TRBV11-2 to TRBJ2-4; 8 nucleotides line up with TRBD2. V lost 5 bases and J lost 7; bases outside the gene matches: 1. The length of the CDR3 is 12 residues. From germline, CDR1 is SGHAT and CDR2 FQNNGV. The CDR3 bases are TGTGCCAGCAGCCGGGGGGGGAACATTCAGTACTTC. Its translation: CASSRGGNIQYF.

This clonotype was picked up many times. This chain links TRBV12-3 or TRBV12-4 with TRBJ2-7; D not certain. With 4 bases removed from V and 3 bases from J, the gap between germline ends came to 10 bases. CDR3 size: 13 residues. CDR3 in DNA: TGTGCCAGCAGTTACAGAGCAATCTACGAGCAGTACTTC. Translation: CASSYRAIYEQYF.

CDR3 coding DNA: TGCAGTGCTTTTCTTCTGACAGGGGGGAGATGGGACACTGAAGCTTTCTTT. Translated: CSAFLLTGGRWDTEAFF. V is TRBV20-1 and J is TRBJ1-1, with 9 bases identical to TRBD1. Germline assignment: CDR1 DFQATT and CDR2 SNEGSKA (reference sequence). V gave up 5 bases and J gave up 3 bases; unmatched junction bases: 16. CDR3 length: 17 residues.

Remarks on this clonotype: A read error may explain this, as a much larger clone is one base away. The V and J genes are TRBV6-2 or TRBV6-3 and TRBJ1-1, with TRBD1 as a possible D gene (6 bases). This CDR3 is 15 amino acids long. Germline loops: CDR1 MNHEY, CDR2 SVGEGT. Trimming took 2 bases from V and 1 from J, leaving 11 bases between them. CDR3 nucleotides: TGTGCCAGCAGTTACGACCCGGGGGCGAACACTGAAGCTTTCTTT. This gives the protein CASSYDPGANTEAFF.

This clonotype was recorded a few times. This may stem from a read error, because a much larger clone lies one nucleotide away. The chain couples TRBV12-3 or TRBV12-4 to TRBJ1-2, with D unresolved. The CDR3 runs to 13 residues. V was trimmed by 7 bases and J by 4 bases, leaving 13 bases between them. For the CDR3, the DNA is TGTGCCAGCACCCCCGATGCCCTCTATGGCTACACCTTC. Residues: CASTPDALYGYTF.

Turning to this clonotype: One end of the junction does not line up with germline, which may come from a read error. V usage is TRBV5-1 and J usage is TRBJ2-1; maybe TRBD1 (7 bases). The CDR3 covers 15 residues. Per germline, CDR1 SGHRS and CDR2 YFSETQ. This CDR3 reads CASSLVGRGVNEQFF. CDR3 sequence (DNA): TGTGCCAGCAGCTTGGTCGGCAGGGGGGTGAATGAGCAGTTCTTC.

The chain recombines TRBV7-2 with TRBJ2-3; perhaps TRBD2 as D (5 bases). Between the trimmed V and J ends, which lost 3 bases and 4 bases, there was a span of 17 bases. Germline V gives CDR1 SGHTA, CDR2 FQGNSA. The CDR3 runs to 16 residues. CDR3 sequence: CASSFHADSRPDTQYF. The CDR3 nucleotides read TGTGCCAGCAGCTTCCATGCGGACTCCCGGCCAGATACGCAGTATTTT.

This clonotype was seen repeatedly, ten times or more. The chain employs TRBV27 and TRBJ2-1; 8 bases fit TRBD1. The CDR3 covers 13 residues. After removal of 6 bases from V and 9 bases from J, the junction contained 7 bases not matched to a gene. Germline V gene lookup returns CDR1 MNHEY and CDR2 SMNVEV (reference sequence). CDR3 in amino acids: CASRRQGLGEQFF. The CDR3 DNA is TGTGCCAGCAGGAGACAGGGGCTTGGTGAGCAGTTCTTC.

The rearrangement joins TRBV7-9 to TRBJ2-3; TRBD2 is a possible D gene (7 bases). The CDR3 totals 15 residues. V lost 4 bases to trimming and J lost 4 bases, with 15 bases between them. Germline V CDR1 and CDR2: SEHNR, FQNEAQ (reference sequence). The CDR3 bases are TGTGCCAGCAGCTCTACGGGGGGCATAGCAGATACGCAGTATTTT. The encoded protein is CASSSTGGIADTQYF.

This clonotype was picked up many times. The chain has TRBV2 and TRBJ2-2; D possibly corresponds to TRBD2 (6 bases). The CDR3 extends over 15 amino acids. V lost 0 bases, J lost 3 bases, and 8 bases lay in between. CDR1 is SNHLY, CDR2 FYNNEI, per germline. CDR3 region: CASSEAGTYTGELFF. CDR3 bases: TGTGCCAGCAGTGAAGCGGGGACTTACACCGGGGAGCTGTTTTTT.

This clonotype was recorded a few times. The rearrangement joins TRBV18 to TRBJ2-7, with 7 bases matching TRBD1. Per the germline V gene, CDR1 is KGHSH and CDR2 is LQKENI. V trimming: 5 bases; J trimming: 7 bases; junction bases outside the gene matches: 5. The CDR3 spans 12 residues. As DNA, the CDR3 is TGTGCCAGCTCAGAGGGGGCAAGTGAGCAGTACTTC. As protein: CASSEGASEQYF.

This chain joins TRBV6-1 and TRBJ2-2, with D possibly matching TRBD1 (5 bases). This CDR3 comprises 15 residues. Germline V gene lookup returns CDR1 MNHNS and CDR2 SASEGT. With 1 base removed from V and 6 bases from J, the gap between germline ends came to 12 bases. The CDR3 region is CASSEVGSTAGELFF. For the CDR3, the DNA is TGTGCCAGCAGTGAAGTTGGGTCGACAGCCGGGGAGCTGTTTTTT.

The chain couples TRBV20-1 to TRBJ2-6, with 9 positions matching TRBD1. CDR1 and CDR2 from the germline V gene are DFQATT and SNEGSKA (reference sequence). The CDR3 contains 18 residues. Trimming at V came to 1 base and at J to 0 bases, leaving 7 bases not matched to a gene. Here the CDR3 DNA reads TGCAGTGCTAGAGTAAGGACAGGGGCCCACTCTGGGGCCAACGTCCTGACTTTC. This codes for CSARVRTGAHSGANVLTF.

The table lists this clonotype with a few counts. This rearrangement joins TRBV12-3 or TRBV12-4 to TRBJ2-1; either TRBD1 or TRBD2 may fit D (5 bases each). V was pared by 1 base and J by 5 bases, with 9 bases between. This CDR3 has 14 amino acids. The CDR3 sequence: CASSLGGNNNEQFF. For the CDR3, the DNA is TGTGCCAGCAGTTTAGGGGGGAATAACAATGAGCAGTTCTTC.

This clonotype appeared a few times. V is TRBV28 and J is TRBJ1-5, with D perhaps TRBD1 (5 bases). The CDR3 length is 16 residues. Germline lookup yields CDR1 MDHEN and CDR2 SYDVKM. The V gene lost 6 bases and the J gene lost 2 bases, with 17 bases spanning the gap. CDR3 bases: TGTGCCAGCAGCGCACCCCCGGGGGGTGGCAATCAGCCCCAGCATTTT. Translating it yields CASSAPPGGGNQPQHF.

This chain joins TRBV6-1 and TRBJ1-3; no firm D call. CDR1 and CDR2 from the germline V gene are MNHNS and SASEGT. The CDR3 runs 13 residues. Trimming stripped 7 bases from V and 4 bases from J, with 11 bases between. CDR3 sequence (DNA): TGTGCCAGCACTTCCCCCGGAGGAAACACCATATATTTT. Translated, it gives CASTSPGGNTIYF.

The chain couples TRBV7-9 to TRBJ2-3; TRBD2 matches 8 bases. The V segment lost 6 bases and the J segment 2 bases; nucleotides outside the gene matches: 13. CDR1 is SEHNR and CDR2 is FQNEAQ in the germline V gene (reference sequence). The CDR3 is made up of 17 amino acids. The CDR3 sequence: CASRLGSGGAHTDTQYF. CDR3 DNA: TGTGCCAGCAGGCTAGGCTCGGGGGGGGCCCACACAGATACGCAGTATTTT.

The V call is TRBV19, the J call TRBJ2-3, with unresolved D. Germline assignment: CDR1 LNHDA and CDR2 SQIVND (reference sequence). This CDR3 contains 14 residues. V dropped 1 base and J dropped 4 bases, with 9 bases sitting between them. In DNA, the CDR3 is TGTGCCAGTAGTATAGGGGAATCAGCAGATACGCAGTATTTT. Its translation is CASSIGESADTQYF.

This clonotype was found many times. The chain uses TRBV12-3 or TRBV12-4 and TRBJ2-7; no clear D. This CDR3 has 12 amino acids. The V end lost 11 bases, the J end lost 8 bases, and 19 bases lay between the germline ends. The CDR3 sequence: CAGGKSPWKQYF. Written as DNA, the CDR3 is TGTGCCGGCGGCAAGTCCCCATGGAAGCAGTACTTC.

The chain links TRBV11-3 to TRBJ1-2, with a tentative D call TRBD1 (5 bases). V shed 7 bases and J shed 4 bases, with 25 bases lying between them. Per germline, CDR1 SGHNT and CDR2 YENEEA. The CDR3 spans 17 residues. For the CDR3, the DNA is TGTGCCAGCACCCTTAGTGCCGGGACGGTGGGGGGCTATGGCTACACCTTC. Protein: CASTLSAGTVGGYGYTF. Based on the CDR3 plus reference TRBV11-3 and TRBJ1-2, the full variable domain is EAGVVQSPRYKIIEKKQPVAFWCNPISGHNTLYWYLQNLGQGPELLIRYENEEAVDDSQLPKDRFSAERLKGVDSTLKIQPAELGDSAVYLCASTLSAGTVGGYGYTFGSGTRLTVV.

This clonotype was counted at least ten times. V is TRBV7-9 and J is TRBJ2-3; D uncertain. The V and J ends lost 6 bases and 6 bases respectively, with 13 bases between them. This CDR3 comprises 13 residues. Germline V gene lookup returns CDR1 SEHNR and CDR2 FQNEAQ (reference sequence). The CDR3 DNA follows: TGTGCCAGCAGGGCCCGACCAGCCGATACGCAGTATTTT. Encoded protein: CASRARPADTQYF.

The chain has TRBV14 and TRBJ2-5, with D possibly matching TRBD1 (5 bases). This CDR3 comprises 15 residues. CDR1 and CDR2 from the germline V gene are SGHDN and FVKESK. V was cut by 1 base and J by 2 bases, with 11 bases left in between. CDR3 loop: CASSQANPGQETQYF. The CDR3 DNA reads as TGTGCCAGCAGCCAAGCAAATCCAGGGCAAGAGACCCAGTACTTC. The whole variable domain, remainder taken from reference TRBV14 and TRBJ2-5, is EAGVTQFPSHSVIEKGQTVTLRCDPISGHDNLYWYRRVMGKEIKFLLHFVKESKQDESGMPNNRFLAERTGGTYSTLKVQPAELEDSGVYFCASSQANPGQETQYFGPGTRLLVL.

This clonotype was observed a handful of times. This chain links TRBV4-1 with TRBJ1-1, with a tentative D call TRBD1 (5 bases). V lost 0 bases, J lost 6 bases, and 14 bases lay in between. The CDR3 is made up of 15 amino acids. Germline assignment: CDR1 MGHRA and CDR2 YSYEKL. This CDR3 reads CASSQDEGGDSEAFF. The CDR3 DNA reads TGCGCCAGCAGCCAAGATGAGGGCGGGGACTCTGAAGCTTTCTTT.

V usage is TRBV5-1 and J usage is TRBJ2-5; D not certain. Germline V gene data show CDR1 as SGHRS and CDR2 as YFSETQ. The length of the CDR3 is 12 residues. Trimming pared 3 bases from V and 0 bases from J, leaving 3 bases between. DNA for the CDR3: TGCGCCAGCAGCTACAACCAAGAGACCCAGTACTTC. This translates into CASSYNQETQYF. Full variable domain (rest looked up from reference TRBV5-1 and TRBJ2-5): KAGVTQTPRYLIKTRGQQVTLSCSPISGHRSVSWYQQTPGQGLQFLFEYFSETQRNKGNFPGRFSGRQFSNSRSEMNVSTLELGDSALYLCASSYNQETQYFGPGTRLLVL.

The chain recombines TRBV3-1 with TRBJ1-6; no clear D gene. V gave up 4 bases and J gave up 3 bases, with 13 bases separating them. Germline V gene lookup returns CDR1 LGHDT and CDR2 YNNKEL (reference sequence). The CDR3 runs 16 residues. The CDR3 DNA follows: TGTGCCAGCAGCCTACGGACGGAGTACTATAATTCACCCCTCCACTTT. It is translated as CASSLRTEYYNSPLHF.

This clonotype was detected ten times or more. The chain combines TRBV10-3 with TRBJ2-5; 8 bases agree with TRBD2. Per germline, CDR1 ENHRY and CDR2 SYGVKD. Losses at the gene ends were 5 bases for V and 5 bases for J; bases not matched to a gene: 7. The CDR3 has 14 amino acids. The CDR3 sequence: CAISPGLVSETQYF. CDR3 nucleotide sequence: TGTGCCATCAGTCCGGGACTAGTGTCGGAGACCCAGTACTTC.